This TCR beta chain was recorded in a study of long-term antiretroviral therapy in people with HIV. With 3 bases clipped from V and 6 bases from J, the junction kept 13 bases outside the gene matches. The CDR3 extends over 16 amino acids. Germline lookup yields CDR1 SGDLS and CDR2 YYNGEE. The authors ran the immunoSEQ assay, v3.0, at survey level. The protocol was immunoSEQ multiplex PCR, while the TCRdb copy is restricted to in-frame clones and leaves out a portion. The profile covers about 35,000 clones, with 80% to 90% appearing a single time and roughly a tenth taken by the ten largest. V and J are TRBV9 and TRBJ2-3; 7 bases fit TRBD1. The source material was unsorted PBMCs, sampled 2.2 years after starting antiretroviral therapy. The receptor's source is a man between 18 and 29 years old with HIV. The CDR3 here is CASSGKTGWDVDTQYF. The CDR3 nucleotides read TGTGCCAGCAGCGGGAAGACAGGGTGGGACGTTGATACGCAGTATTTT.